Below, 26 T cell receptor beta chains from the same sample are listed, as sequenced in a study of blood T cell repertoires in COVID-19. TCRdb's copy holds only in-frame clones and misses some; the assay was immunoSEQ multiplex PCR. Among 200,000 to 250,000 clones listed, roughly 86% were seen once. The specimen was peripheral blood. All receptors derive from a woman between 40 and 50 years old with acute or convalescent COVID-19.

Only a few counts were recorded for this clone. The chain joins TRBV4-1 to TRBJ1-2, with 9 bases lining up with TRBD1. Germline lookup yields CDR1 MGHRA and CDR2 YSYEKL. The ends lost 0 bases at V and 5 bases at J; junction bases unmatched: 10. The CDR3 has 17 amino acids. The CDR3, as DNA: TGCGCCAGCAGCCAAGACTCCTATCAACAGGGGGCATATGGCTACACCTTC. Amino acid sequence: CASSQDSYQQGAYGYTF.

The genes are TRBV24-1 and TRBJ2-3; D is possibly TRBD1 (5 bases). Germline V gives CDR1 KGHDR, CDR2 SFDVKD. The CDR3 length is 21 residues. V lost 4 bases and J 0 bases, leaving 28 bases between the germline ends. As DNA, the CDR3 is TGTGCCACCAGTGAAGCCACGTATAGATATGGGGCAGACGGAAGCACAGATACGCAGTATTTT. This gives the protein CATSEATYRYGADGSTDTQYF.

This clone was detected only once. The chain links TRBV12-5 to TRBJ2-2; D call uncertain. This CDR3 region has 12 residues. CDR1 is LGHNT and CDR2 is FRNRAP in the germline V gene. The V and J ends lost 5 bases and 4 bases respectively, with 5 bases between them. For the CDR3, the DNA is TGTGCTAGTGGTCCTACCACCGGGGAGCTGTTTTTT. Translation: CASGPTTGELFF. The full variable domain, completed using reference TRBV12-5 and TRBJ2-2, is DARVTQTPRHKVTEMGQEVTMRCQPILGHNTVFWYRQTMMQGLELLAYFRNRAPLDDSGMPKDRFSAEMPDATLATLKIQPSEPRDSAVYFCASGPTTGELFFGEGSRLTVL.

The chain couples TRBV19 to TRBJ1-2, with D possibly matching TRBD1 (5 bases). From germline, CDR1 is LNHDA and CDR2 SQIVND (reference sequence). This CDR3 has 16 amino acids. The ends were cut back, 3 bases at V and 0 bases at J, with 14 bases in the middle. This CDR3 is CASSMARVSSNYGYTF. The CDR3 DNA reads as TGTGCCAGTAGTATGGCCAGGGTCTCCTCTAACTATGGCTACACCTTC.

This sequence joins TRBV12-3 or TRBV12-4 and TRBJ2-1; possible D gene TRBD2, 5 bases. The CDR3 spans 13 residues. V gave up 4 bases and J gave up 7 bases, with 11 bases separating them. As DNA, the CDR3 is TGTGCCAGCAGTTGGAGGATCGGTAATGAGCAGTTCTTC. Translating gives CASSWRIGNEQFF.

This clone has more than one count but fewer than ten. The chain uses TRBV30 and TRBJ1-6, with 7 positions matching TRBD1. The CDR3 is made up of 13 amino acids. V shed 5 bases and J 7 bases; nucleotides not matched to a gene: 5. Germline V CDR1 and CDR2: GTSNPN, SVGIG (reference sequence). CDR3 bases: TGTGCCTGGGCGCGACAGGGAAATTCACCCCTCCACTTT. Its protein product is CAWARQGNSPLHF.

This chain connects TRBV7-9 to TRBJ2-3, with D maybe TRBD2 (5 bases). This CDR3 spans 16 amino acids. V was pared by 2 bases and J by 9 bases, with 21 bases between. CDR1 and CDR2 (germline): SEHNR, FQNEAQ (reference sequence). CDR3 sequence reads: CASSLKSAGSSETQYF. The CDR3, as DNA: TGTGCCAGCAGCTTAAAGTCTGCGGGTAGTTCGGAAACGCAGTATTTT.

The J gene is TRBJ2-7, the V gene TRBV9, with D perhaps TRBD2 (6 bases). Germline V gene data show CDR1 as SGDLS and CDR2 as YYNGEE. The CDR3 covers 14 residues. V lost 0 bases and J 4 bases, leaving 11 bases between the germline ends. For the CDR3, the DNA is TGTGCCAGCAGCGTAGCTTATGGGGGGTACGAGCAGTACTTC. Translating gives CASSVAYGGYEQYF.

The rearrangement uses TRBV4-3 and TRBJ2-3; 9 bases are a match to TRBD1. The CDR3 length is 18 residues. Per the germline V gene, CDR1 is LGHNA and CDR2 is YSLEER. V lost 1 base and J lost 0; bases outside the gene matches: 8. In nucleotides, the CDR3 is TGCGCCAGCAGCCAAGGGGACAGGGTTGCCTCTAGCACAGATACGCAGTATTTT. It translates to CASSQGDRVASSTDTQYF.

By share, this clone ranks as medium-sized. This chain links TRBV27 with TRBJ1-6, with no clear D. The CDR3 loop spans 13 amino acids. In germline, CDR1 is MNHEY, CDR2 SMNVEV (reference sequence). Trimming stripped 5 bases from V and 10 bases from J, with 12 bases between. The CDR3 region is CASSREEHSPLHF. CDR3 DNA sequence: TGTGCCAGCAGTCGTGAGGAGCACTCACCCCTCCACTTT.

The rearrangement uses TRBV7-2 and TRBJ2-7; 9 nucleotides align to TRBD2. The CDR3 extends over 15 amino acids. The V gene's germline CDR1 is SGHTA and CDR2 FQGNSA. V lost 1 base to trimming and J lost 4 bases; unmatched junction nucleotides: 5. The CDR3 bases are TGTGCCAGCAGCTTAGGGGCGGGAGGGCCGTACGAGCAGTACTTC. This sequence encodes CASSLGAGGPYEQYF. The whole variable domain, remainder taken from reference TRBV7-2 and TRBJ2-7, is GAGVSQSPSNKVTEKGKDVELRCDPISGHTALYWYRQSLGQGLEFLIYFQGNSAPDKSGLPSDRFSAERTGGSVSTLTIQRTQQEDSAVYLCASSLGAGGPYEQYFGPGTRLTVT.

The rearrangement joins TRBV10-3 to TRBJ1-2; D might be TRBD1 (6 bases). The V gene's germline CDR1 is ENHRY and CDR2 SYGVKD. The V end was cut by 3 bases, the J end by 5 bases, with 16 bases between. The CDR3 covers 15 residues. CDR3 sequence: CAISEVNREVYGYTF. For the CDR3, the DNA is TGTGCCATCAGTGAAGTCAACAGGGAAGTATATGGCTACACCTTC.

The chain recombines TRBV4-1 with TRBJ2-3; no firm D call. Trimming stripped 4 bases from V and 1 base from J, with 15 bases between. Germline V lookup: CDR1 MGHRA, CDR2 YSYEKL. CDR3 size: 16 residues. The CDR3 sequence: CASSRTLGGGTDTQYF. In nucleotides, the CDR3 is TGCGCCAGCAGCCGAACCCTCGGCGGTGGCACAGATACGCAGTATTTT.

This clone was recorded a few times. This chain connects TRBV10-3 to TRBJ1-1, with D possibly matching TRBD1 (6 bases). This CDR3 is 16 amino acids long. Trimming stripped 0 bases from V and 5 bases from J, with 16 bases between. CDR1 is ENHRY, CDR2 SYGVKD, per germline. The CDR3 DNA follows: TGTGCCATCAGTGAGTCACTTCGGGGGGCGGGAACTGAAGCTTTCTTT. As protein: CAISESLRGAGTEAFF.

The genes are TRBV5-1 and TRBJ1-5, with D perhaps matching TRBD1 (6 bases). CDR1 and CDR2 from the germline V gene are SGHRS and YFSETQ. With 2 bases removed from V and 0 bases from J, the gap between germline ends came to 15 bases. The CDR3 consists of 17 residues. The CDR3 coding sequence is TGCGCCAGCAGCTTACACACGGACAGCTATAGCAATCAGCCCCAGCATTTT. It is translated as CASSLHTDSYSNQPQHF.

This chain joins TRBV9 and TRBJ2-7; 10 positions match TRBD2. In germline, CDR1 is SGDLS, CDR2 YYNGEE. The CDR3 contains 15 residues. The J segment lost 7 bases and the V segment lost 0 bases, leaving 7 bases of the junction unmatched. The CDR3 protein is CASSVVSGGAGEQYF. For the CDR3, the DNA is TGTGCCAGCAGCGTAGTGAGCGGGGGGGCAGGGGAGCAGTACTTC. Drawing the rest from reference TRBV9 and TRBJ2-7, the complete variable domain is DSGVTQTPKHLITATGQRVTLRCSPRSGDLSVYWYQQSLDQGLQFLIQYYNGEERAKGNILERFSAQQFPDLHSELNLSSLELGDSALYFCASSVVSGGAGEQYFGPGTRLTVT.

This rearrangement joins TRBV13 to TRBJ2-5; D is undetermined. Germline V CDR1 and CDR2: PRHDT, FYEKMQ (reference sequence). CDR3 size: 10 residues. V lost 8 bases to trimming and J lost 5 bases, with 6 bases between them. The CDR3 loop is CASGRETQYF. In DNA form, the CDR3 reads TGTGCCAGCGGCCGCGAGACCCAGTACTTC.

The chain has TRBV19 and TRBJ1-2; 7 bases line up with TRBD1. Trimming took 1 base from V and 0 from J; bases not matched to a gene: 5. Germline CDR1 and CDR2: LNHDA and SQIVND (reference sequence). CDR3 size: 16 residues. CDR3 residues: CASSIGGTASNYGYTF. The CDR3, as DNA: TGTGCCAGTAGTATAGGTGGGACAGCGTCTAACTATGGCTACACCTTC.

V usage is TRBV11-2 and J usage is TRBJ1-5; 7 bases agree with TRBD1. V dropped 2 bases and J dropped 4; count of bases not matched to a gene: 5. This CDR3 has 15 residues. Germline CDR1 and CDR2: SGHAT and FQNNGV. As DNA, the CDR3 is TGTGCCAGCAGCTTAACAACAGGGGTTAATCAGCCCCAGCATTTT. It specifies CASSLTTGVNQPQHF.

This chain connects TRBV5-1 to TRBJ2-2; 13 bases agree with TRBD2. Trimming cost V 3 bases and J 4 bases; bases outside gene matches: 6. The length of the CDR3 is 17 residues. Germline CDR1 and CDR2: SGHRS and YFSETQ. Written as DNA, the CDR3 is TGCGCCAGCAGCTCAAGACTAGCGGGAGGTCCCACCGGGGAGCTGTTTTTT. Translated, it gives CASSSRLAGGPTGELFF.

The rearrangement links TRBV19 to TRBJ2-1; 12 positions match TRBD2. The V and J ends lost 8 bases and 0 bases, in that order; junction bases with no gene match: 11. Germline lookup yields CDR1 LNHDA and CDR2 SQIVND (reference sequence). The length of the CDR3 is 18 residues. The CDR3 region is CASSNWLAGGPSYNEQFF. The DNA for the CDR3 is TGTGCCAGTTCAAATTGGCTAGCGGGGGGGCCCTCCTACAATGAGCAGTTCTTC. Full variable domain (remainder filled in from reference TRBV19 and TRBJ2-1): DGGITQSPKYLFRKEGQNVTLSCEQNLNHDAMYWYRQDPGQGLRLIYYSQIVNDFQKGDIAEGYSVSREKKESFPLTVTSAQKNPTAFYLCASSNWLAGGPSYNEQFFGPGTRLTVL.

This clone was found a few times. This chain connects TRBV27 to TRBJ1-2, with 12 bases identical to TRBD1. Unmatched junction bases numbered 6, after V lost 7 bases and J lost 3 bases. Germline CDR1 reads MNHEY; CDR2 reads SMNVEV (reference sequence). CDR3 length: 15 residues. In nucleotides, the CDR3 is TGTGCCAGCACACCTGGGACAGGGGGCGACTATGGCTACACCTTC. Translated, it gives CASTPGTGGDYGYTF.

V and J are TRBV7-6 and TRBJ1-2, with 7 positions matching TRBD1. Germline CDR1 is SGHVS and CDR2 is FNYEAQ. V trimming: 5 bases; J trimming: 7 bases; junction bases outside the gene matches: 13. The CDR3 runs to 15 residues. CDR3 DNA: TGTGCCAGCAGCGTCCGGGACAGTCCTAGGAGTGGCTACACCTTC. Translated: CASSVRDSPRSGYTF.

V gene TRBV5-1 combines with J gene TRBJ2-1; maybe TRBD2 (6 bases). The CDR3 covers 12 residues. Germline values: CDR1 SGHRS, CDR2 YFSETQ. Trimming left V 4 bases short and J 6 bases short, with 8 bases between. CDR3 protein: CASSVGLNEQFF. CDR3 coding DNA: TGCGCCAGCAGCGTGGGACTCAATGAGCAGTTCTTC.

The chain has TRBV29-1 and TRBJ1-2; 9 bases align to TRBD1. V was pared by 0 bases and J by 3 bases, with 5 bases of the junction left unmatched. This CDR3 has 15 amino acids. Germline V gene sequence: CDR1 SQVTM, CDR2 ANQGSEA. CDR3 sequence reads: CSVEDPGTGYYGYTF. The CDR3 nucleotides are TGCAGCGTTGAAGATCCAGGGACAGGGTACTATGGCTACACCTTC.

This chain joins TRBV6-1 and TRBJ2-4; the D gene is possibly TRBD2 (6 bases). Germline V gives CDR1 MNHNS, CDR2 SASEGT. This CDR3 contains 12 residues. Trimming took 6 bases from V and 7 from J, leaving 10 bases between them. CDR3 protein: CASRALANIQYF. DNA for the CDR3: TGTGCCAGCAGAGCTCTAGCGAACATTCAGTACTTC.